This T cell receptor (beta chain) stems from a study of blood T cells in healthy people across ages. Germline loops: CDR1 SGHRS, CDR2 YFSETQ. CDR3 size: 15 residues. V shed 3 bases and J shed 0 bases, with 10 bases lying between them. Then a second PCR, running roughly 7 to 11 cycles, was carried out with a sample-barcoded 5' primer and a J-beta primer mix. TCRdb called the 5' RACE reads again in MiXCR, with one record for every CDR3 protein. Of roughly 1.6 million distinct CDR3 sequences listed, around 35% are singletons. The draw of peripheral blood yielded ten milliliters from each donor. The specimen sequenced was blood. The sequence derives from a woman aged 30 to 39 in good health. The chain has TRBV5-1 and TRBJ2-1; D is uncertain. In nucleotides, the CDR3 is TGCGCCAGCAGCTCGACCGCAAGCTCCTACAATGAGCAGTTCTTC. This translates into CASSSTASSYNEQFF. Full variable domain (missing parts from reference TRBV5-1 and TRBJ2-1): KAGVTQTPRYLIKTRGQQVTLSCSPISGHRSVSWYQQTPGQGLQFLFEYFSETQRNKGNFPGRFSGRQFSNSRSEMNVSTLELGDSALYLCASSSTASSYNEQFFGPGTRLTVL.